Here is one T cell receptor beta chain with its context. Antigen unknown. This sample was included in a study of T-cell reconstitution after alpha-beta-depleted transplantation in children. Broader study findings: There were some patients whose high TCRbeta diversity at day 60 came from surviving recipient T cells and thymic progenitors. Expanded graft clones, several hundred of them, were reportedly the source of alpha-beta T cells about two months after transplant. Hyperexpanded clones declined; after one year, newly produced T cells mostly supplied diversity.

Germline V lookup: CDR1 SGHRS, CDR2 YFSETQ. Trimming cost V 9 bases and J 6 bases; bases outside gene matches: 5. The CDR3 loop spans 13 amino acids. A TCRbeta library incorporating unique molecular identifiers was prepared. MiXCR was run by TCRdb on the PCR reads, yielding one entry per CDR3 protein. In the table there are around 580,000 distinct CDR3 sequences, 25% to 30% of which are singletons. The material sequenced was PBMCs, taken before TCRalphabeta/CD19-depleted stem cell transplant. The chain has TRBV5-1 and TRBJ2-1; TRBD2 agrees at 11 bases. The sequence derives from a boy less than two years old with Wiskott-Aldrich syndrome, due to receive a stem cell transplant. The CDR3 DNA reads TGCGCCACCTCCGGGACTAGCGGCAATGAGCAGTTCTTC. This sequence encodes CATSGTSGNEQFF.